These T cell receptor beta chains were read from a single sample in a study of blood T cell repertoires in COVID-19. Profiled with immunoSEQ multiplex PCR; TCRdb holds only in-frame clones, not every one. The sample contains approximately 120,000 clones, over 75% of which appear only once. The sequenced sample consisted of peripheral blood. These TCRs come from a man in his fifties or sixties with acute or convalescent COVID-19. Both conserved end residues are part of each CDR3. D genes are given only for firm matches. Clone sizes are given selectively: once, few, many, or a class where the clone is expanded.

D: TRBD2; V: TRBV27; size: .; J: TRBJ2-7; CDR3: CASSSIRLAGKYEQYF; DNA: TGTGCCAGCAGTTCCATCCGACTAGCGGGGAAGTACGAGCAGTACTTC
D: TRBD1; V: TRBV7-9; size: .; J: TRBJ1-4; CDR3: CASSSQPRDRAEKLFF; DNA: TGTGCCAGCAGCTCCCAACCCCGGGACAGGGCTGAAAAACTGTTTTTT
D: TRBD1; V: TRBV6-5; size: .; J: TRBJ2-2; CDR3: CATGTGVGELFF; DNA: TGTGCCACCGGGACAGGGGTCGGGGAGCTGTTTTTT
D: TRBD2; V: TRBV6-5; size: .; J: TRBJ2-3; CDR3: CASSRRELTDTQYF; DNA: TGTGCCAGCTCACGGCGGGAGCTTACAGATACGCAGTATTTT
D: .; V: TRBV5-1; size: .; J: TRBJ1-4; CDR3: CASSPRGLDEKLFF; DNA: TGCGCCAGCAGCCCCAGGGGCCTTGATGAAAAACTGTTTTTT
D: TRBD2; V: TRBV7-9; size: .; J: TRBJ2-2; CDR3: CASSSGLAGGSHTGELFF; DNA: TGTGCCAGCAGCTCGGGACTAGCGGGAGGGTCGCACACCGGGGAGCTGTTTTTT
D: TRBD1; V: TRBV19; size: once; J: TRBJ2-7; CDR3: CASSMTGTGVQVEQYF; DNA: TGTGCCAGTAGTATGACCGGGACAGGGGTACAAGTCGAGCAGTACTTC
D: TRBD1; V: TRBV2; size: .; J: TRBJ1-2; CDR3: CASTWDSQFYGYTF; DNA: TGTGCCAGCACGTGGGACAGCCAATTCTATGGCTACACCTTC
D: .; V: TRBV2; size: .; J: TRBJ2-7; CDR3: CASKREAFSEQYF; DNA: TGTGCCAGCAAACGAGAAGCTTTCTCCGAGCAGTACTTC
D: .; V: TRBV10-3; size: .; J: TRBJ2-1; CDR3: CAISDRRPGVQFF; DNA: TGTGCCATCAGTGACAGGCGCCCGGGGGTGCAGTTCTTC
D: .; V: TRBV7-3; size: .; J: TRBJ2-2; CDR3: CASSSRVGTGELFF; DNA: TGTGCCAGCAGCTCGAGGGTCGGCACCGGGGAGCTGTTTTTT
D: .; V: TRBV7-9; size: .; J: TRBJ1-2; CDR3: CASSLAEGYGYTF; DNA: TGTGCCAGCAGCTTAGCGGAGGGCTATGGCTACACCTTC
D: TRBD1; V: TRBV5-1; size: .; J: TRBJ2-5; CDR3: CASSLGTGEETQYF; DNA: TGCGCCAGCAGCTTGGGGACAGGAGAAGAGACCCAGTACTTC
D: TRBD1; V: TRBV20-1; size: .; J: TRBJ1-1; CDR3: CSATDRGEAFF; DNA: TGCAGTGCTACCGACAGGGGTGAAGCTTTCTTT
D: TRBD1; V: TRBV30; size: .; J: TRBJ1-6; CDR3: CAWSVQGYNSPLHF; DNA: TGTGCCTGGAGTGTACAGGGGTATAATTCACCCCTCCACTTT
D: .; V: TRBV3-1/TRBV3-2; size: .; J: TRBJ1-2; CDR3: CASSRTQGNYGYTF; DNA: TGTGCCAGCAGCCGGACGCAGGGAAACTATGGCTACACCTTC
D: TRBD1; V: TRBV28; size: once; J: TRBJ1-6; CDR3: CASSLNRGRSSPLHF; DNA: TGTGCCAGCAGTTTAAACAGGGGGCGAAGTTCACCCCTCCACTTT
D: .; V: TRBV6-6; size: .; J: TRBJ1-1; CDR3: CASSYSGRGNTEAFF; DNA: TGTGCCAGCAGTTATAGTGGCAGGGGGAACACTGAAGCTTTCTTT
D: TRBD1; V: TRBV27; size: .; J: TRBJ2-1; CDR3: CASSFNRDRGDNEQFF; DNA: TGTGCCAGCAGTTTTAACCGGGACAGGGGGGACAATGAGCAGTTCTTC
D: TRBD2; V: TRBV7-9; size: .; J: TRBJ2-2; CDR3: CASRDLAGAFTGELFF; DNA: TGTGCCAGCAGGGACCTAGCGGGAGCTTTCACCGGGGAGCTGTTTTTT
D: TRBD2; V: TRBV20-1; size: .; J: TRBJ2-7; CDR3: CSASRTIGTSGIPFVEQYF; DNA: TGCAGTGCTAGTCGAACCATCGGGACTAGCGGGATTCCATTTGTGGAGCAGTACTTC
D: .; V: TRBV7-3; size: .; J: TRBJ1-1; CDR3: CASSTGRGAEAFF; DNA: TGTGCCAGCAGTACCGGACGTGGGGCAGAAGCTTTCTTT
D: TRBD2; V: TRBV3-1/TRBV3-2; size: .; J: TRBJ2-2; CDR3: CASSQRLAVAGELFF; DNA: TGTGCCAGCAGCCAACGCCTAGCGGTCGCCGGGGAGCTGTTTTTT
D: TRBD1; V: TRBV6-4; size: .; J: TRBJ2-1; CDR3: CASSDRWTGFAEQFF; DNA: TGTGCCAGCAGTGACAGGTGGACAGGGTTCGCTGAGCAGTTCTTC
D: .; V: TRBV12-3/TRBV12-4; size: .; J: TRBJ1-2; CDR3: CASNLDGNYGYTF; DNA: TGTGCCAGCAACCTAGACGGTAACTATGGCTACACCTTC
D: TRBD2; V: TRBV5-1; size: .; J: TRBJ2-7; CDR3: CASSLLGLAALEQYF; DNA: TGCGCCAGCAGCTTGCTGGGACTAGCGGCCCTGGAGCAGTACTTC
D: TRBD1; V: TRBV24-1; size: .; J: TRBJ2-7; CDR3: CATSDHSTGALYEQYF; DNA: TGTGCCACCAGTGACCACTCGACAGGGGCCCTCTACGAGCAGTACTTC
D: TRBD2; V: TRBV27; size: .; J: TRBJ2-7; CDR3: CASSSPPAGGLDEQYF; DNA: TGTGCCAGCAGTTCACCCCCTGCGGGAGGGCTCGACGAGCAGTACTTC
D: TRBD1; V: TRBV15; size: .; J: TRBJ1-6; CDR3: CATSRVRDRGRNSPLHF; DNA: TGTGCCACCAGCAGAGTCCGGGACAGGGGCCGCAATTCACCCCTCCACTTT
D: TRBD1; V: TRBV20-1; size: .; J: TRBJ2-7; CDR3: CSASGQGISYEQYF; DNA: TGCAGTGCTAGTGGACAGGGGATCTCCTACGAGCAGTACTTC
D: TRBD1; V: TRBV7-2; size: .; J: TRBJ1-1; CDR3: CASSLTGGKDTEAFF; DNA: TGTGCCAGCAGCTTAACAGGGGGAAAGGACACTGAAGCTTTCTTT
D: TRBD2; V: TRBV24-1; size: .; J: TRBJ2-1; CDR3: CATSQGGGSREQFF; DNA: TGTGCCACCAGCCAAGGCGGCGGGAGTCGCGAGCAGTTCTTC
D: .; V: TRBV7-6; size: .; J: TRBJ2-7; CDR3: CASSLRGGTGTYEQYF; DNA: TGTGCCAGCAGCTTAAGGGGGGGGACAGGAACCTACGAGCAGTACTTC
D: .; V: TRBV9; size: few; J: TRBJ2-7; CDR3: CASSLSGLADEQYF; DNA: TGTGCCAGCAGCCTGAGTGGTCTAGCCGACGAGCAGTACTTC
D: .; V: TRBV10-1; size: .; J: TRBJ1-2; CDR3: CAGDSLPDRFYGYTF; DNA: TGCGCCGGGGATTCCCTCCCTGACAGGTTCTATGGCTACACCTTC
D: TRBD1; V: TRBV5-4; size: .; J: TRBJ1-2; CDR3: CASSLRDRYPYGYTF; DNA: TGTGCCAGCAGCTTGAGGGACAGGTACCCCTATGGCTACACCTTC
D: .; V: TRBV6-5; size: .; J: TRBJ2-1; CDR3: CASSRGFSSYNEQFF; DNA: TGTGCCAGCAGCCGAGGGTTTAGCTCCTACAATGAGCAGTTCTTC
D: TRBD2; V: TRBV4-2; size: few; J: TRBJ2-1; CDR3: CASSQGPSGGDNEQFF; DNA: TGTGCCAGCAGCCAAGGTCCTAGCGGGGGGGACAATGAGCAGTTCTTC
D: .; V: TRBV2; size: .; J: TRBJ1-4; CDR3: CASIRSGNNEKLFF; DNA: TGTGCCAGCATCCGGTCAGGGAATAATGAAAAACTGTTTTTT
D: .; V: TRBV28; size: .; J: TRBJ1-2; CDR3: CASSPPGYGYTF; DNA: TGTGCCAGCAGTCCCCCGGGCTATGGCTACACCTTC
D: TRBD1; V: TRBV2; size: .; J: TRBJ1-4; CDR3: CASSPQGVYEKLFF; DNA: TGTGCCAGCAGTCCCCAGGGGGTATATGAAAAACTGTTTTTT
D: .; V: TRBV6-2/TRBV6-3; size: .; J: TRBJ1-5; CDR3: CASSYSARVNSNQPQHF; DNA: TGTGCCAGCAGTTACTCCGCCAGGGTAAATAGCAATCAGCCCCAGCATTTT
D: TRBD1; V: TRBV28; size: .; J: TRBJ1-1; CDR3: CASRTDREGTEAFF; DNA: TGTGCCAGCAGAACGGACAGGGAGGGGACTGAAGCTTTCTTT
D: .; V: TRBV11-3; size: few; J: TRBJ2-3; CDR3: CASSFSGDTQYF; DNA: TGTGCCAGCAGCTTTAGCGGAGATACGCAGTATTTT
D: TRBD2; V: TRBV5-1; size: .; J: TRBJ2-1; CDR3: CASSLFGLAGGDNEQFF; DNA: TGCGCCAGCAGCTTGTTTGGCCTAGCGGGAGGGGACAATGAGCAGTTCTTC
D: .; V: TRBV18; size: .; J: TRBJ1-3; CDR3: CASSPPTDTIYF; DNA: TGTGCCAGCTCACCTCCGACAGATACCATATATTTT
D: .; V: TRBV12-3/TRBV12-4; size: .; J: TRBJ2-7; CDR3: CASSLAGASEQYF; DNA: TGTGCCAGCAGTTTAGCGGGAGCTTCCGAGCAGTACTTC
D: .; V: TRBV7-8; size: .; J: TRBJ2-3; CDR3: CASSFWAPDTQYF; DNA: TGTGCCAGCAGCTTCTGGGCCCCAGATACGCAGTATTTT
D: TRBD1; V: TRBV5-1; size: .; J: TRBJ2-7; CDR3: CASGRTGSVYEQYF; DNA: TGCGCCAGCGGAAGGACAGGGAGCGTCTACGAGCAGTACTTC